This T cell receptor (beta chain) emerged from a study of persistence of HIV-infected CD4 T cells. Study in general: Median time on suppressive ART was around 8 years.

The libraries were made with immunoSEQ version 4 in survey mode. The repertoire was sequenced with immunoSEQ multiplex PCR; TCRdb's copy has only in-frame clones and lacks some. The sample records approximately 35,000 clones, approximately 85% being singletons. Comments on this clone: What it binds is not known.

The CDR3 is 13 residues long. V lost 2 bases to trimming and J lost 3 bases; unmatched junction nucleotides: 1. Germline CDR1 reads GTSNPN; CDR2 reads SVGIG (reference sequence). Lysates of CMV-infected fibroblasts at 10 ug/mL stimulated these cells. CD40L/CD69 double-negative CD45RO-high memory CD4+ T cells were collected. The sample was CD4+ T cells sorted from PBMCs after approximately 18-hour stimulation, taken from a patient who received antiretroviral therapy. The V call is TRBV30, the J call TRBJ1-5; TRBD1 agrees at 7 bases. The sequence derives from an adult man with HIV who was CMV-seropositive. The CDR3 reads CAWSRGHNQPQHF. CDR3 nucleotides: TGTGCCTGGAGTAGGGGGCACAATCAGCCCCAGCATTTT.